The text below deals with one T cell receptor beta chain. The entry originates in a study of blood T cell repertoires in COVID-19. The overall study: The samples span acute and convalescent COVID-19 from the United States, Italy and Spain. T cells, B-cell-depleted T cells, or PBMCs supplied cDNA or gDNA.

The recovered donors of Cohort 3 showed two negative PCRs, clearance, or symptom resolution. Original processing notes: Nucleated cell number was recorded as an estimate derived from reference gene primer amplification. The protocol was immunoSEQ multiplex PCR, while the TCRdb copy is restricted to in-frame clones and leaves out a portion. The DNA gave D and trimming, while V, J and clone size come from that table. This table has 130,000 to 150,000 clones, about four fifths appearing once. The clonotype comes from a man in his fifties or sixties who had recovered from COVID-19. The source material was PBMCs or T cells enriched from blood (not recorded which).

CDR3 sequence: CASSPGQGEGQPQHF. CDR3 in DNA: TGTGCCAGCTCACCCGGACAGGGAGAGGGTCAGCCCCAGCATTTT. The rearrangement links TRBV18 to TRBJ1-5, with 8 bases fitting TRBD1. The CDR3 is made up of 15 amino acids. Germline trimming cut 3 bases from V and 6 bases from J; bases unmatched to any gene: 7. Looked up from germline, CDR1 is KGHSH and CDR2 is LQKENI.